This T cell receptor beta chain was recovered during a study of cytomegalovirus exposure and HLA in healthy donors listed by TCRdb under 2017. Turning to the overall study: In an earlier analysis of approximately 640 of the donors, 250 to 350 Gb of sequence data and roughly 100 million unique TCR beta sequences from about 179 million T cells were reported. Rather than drawing on any new phenotypic data, the later analysis identified candidate immune exposures from TCR beta sequences and the way those sequences occurred across donors. Of the 398 genotyped donors, approximately 83% fell in the genetic ancestry cluster associated with self-reported Caucasian donors. Among about 400 genotyped donors of the cohort, an average of roughly 230,000 unique TCR beta nucleotide sequences was sequenced per donor, of which about 18% were non-productive. In an earlier analysis of 500 to 650 of the donors, high-throughput TCR beta sequencing was used to judge whether each TCR beta V gene segment behaved as functional or pseudogenic. The study profiled the T cell repertoires of fewer than 850 subjects by immunosequencing and related them to cytomegalovirus serostatus. Typing coverage varied by locus: roughly 629-630 donors for A, B, C, DRB1 and DQB1; approximately 560 for DQA1; more than 600 for DPA1; fewer than 480 for DPB1. Along with the approximately 700-subject first cohort, a separate validation cohort of over a hundred different subjects was used. A later genetic analysis took genome-wide SNP genotypes for about three fifths of the roughly 700 donors and used that subset as a discovery cohort. To predict cytomegalovirus infection status, the study combined high-throughput TCR immunosequencing, statistical association of individual TCRs with disease status, and machine learning. The study aimed to test whether cataloging public T cell receptors could reveal signatures of past pathogen exposure. All discovery cohort repertoires had been generated on a single sequencing platform. Alongside the repertoire data, information on donor age, sex, ethnicity and CMV serostatus was compiled. Five DR-DQ haplotypes were treated as single units for association and clustering because of strong linkage in the cohort. To study patterns of TCR occurrence, a later analysis re-analyzed previously published TCR beta repertoires from 650 to 750 donors and added high-resolution HLA genotyping. An early release covering roughly 640 HLA-typed donors comprised about 300 gigabases of sequencing data and around 80 million unique TCR sequences. Class I and class II HLA loci were covered by the typing at four-digit resolution.

The cohort was made up of around 720 healthy bone marrow donors. All cohort members were sampled while nominally healthy, although unrecorded immune exposures were likely present. The donor tested CMV seronegative, placing the donor among the 350 to 400 seronegative members of the cohort. A peripheral blood sample was provided by each donor, and peripheral blood mononuclear cells were used for TCR beta sequencing. Genomic DNA was extracted from the blood cell samples with the Qiagen DNeasy Blood Extraction Kit. Library method: the immunoSEQ multiplex PCR assay. The multiplex PCR relied on a mix of 60 forward primers for TCR Vbeta segments and 13 reverse primers for TCR Jbeta segments. A multiplex PCR assay on genomic DNA amplified the CDR3 region of rearranged TCR beta genes. Amplified TCR beta libraries were sequenced as 87-base-pair reads on the Illumina HiSeq System. The paper's data handling went like this. A later analysis counted approximately 74 million unique TCR beta chains across the 650 to 700 repertoires, and around 9.9 million of these chains were shared by at least two donors. Raw reads were error-corrected and collapsed into unique sequences with a nearest-neighbor algorithm that merged closely related sequences to remove PCR and sequencing errors. Alignment of CDR3 sequences to IMGT reference sequences was used to assign V, D and J gene segments. For a sequence to be retained, at least a six-nucleotide match to both a V gene segment and a J gene segment was required. Rearrangements were called productive when the CDR3 lacked stop codons and stayed in frame with V and J; all others were non-productive. CDR3 was defined according to IMGT convention as the region running from the second conserved V-encoded cysteine to the conserved J-encoded phenylalanine. The earlier analysis of 500 to 650 of the donors excluded any sequence lacking an unambiguous match to a single V gene segment. In an earlier analysis of some 590 of the donors, a V segment was called functional when productive rearrangements were above 56.7%, and segregating when the standard deviation between donors exceeded 5%. A statistical classification framework was built to diagnose cytomegalovirus status from the catalog of TCR beta chain sequences. In a later analysis, V and J genes were assigned by comparing TCR nucleotide sequences against IMGT/GENE-DB human TR gene sequences. In a later analysis, CDR3 sequences and most-parsimonious VDJ recombination scenarios were assigned using the TCRdist pipeline. A later analysis defined each TCR beta chain by its CDR3 amino acid sequence plus V-gene family, and excluded reads lacking a unique V-gene family. In a later analysis, around 600 highly shared, low-generation-probability nucleotide sequences were removed to address suspected cross-contamination and a sequencing artifact. In a later analysis, a clonal expansion index for each public chain was calculated from normalized within-repertoire ranks of inferred template counts. A later analysis computed generation probabilities with a VDJ recombination model fitted to out-of-frame rearrangements, and checked the results against IGoR. A later analysis scored TCR-TCR, TCR-HLA and TCR-CMV co-occurrence with hypergeometric tests, applying a repertoire-size bias correction to TCR pairs. False discovery rates were estimated in a later analysis by permuting HLA or CMV assignments 20 times. A later analysis grouped co-occurring TCRs with DBSCAN, adding TCRdist sequence similarity when clustering within HLA-allele-positive subsets. Co-occurrence clustering excluded repertoires with fewer than 30,000 or more than 120,000 public chains, plus five with anomalous nucleotide sharing. What TCRdb holds here is the immuneACCESS table cut down to in-frame rearrangements. Part of the clones is not present; checked against another copy, under half of the missing clones reflect an unresolved V gene, and the others are unexplained. V, J and clone size derive from that table, while D and trimming were established from the DNA sequence. The sample contains about 140,000 clones, 70% to 80% of them found a single time. Together, the top ten hold around 3.1% of the sample.

From the germline V gene, CDR1 is ENHRY and CDR2 is SYGVKD. Counted from cysteine to phenylalanine, this CDR3 has 13 amino acids. Left in the record is the CDR3 DNA by itself, 39 bases read in frame from the first base. Trimming accounts for 6 bases at V and 7 bases at J, while the number of junction bases matched to no gene is 5. Results the study describes overall, beyond this receptor: In an earlier analysis of approximately 590 of the donors, most TCR beta V segments were observed in productive rearrangements about 87% or about 30% of the time, broadly matching IMGT annotations. A later analysis associated around 16,000 TCR beta sequences with specific HLA alleles at a false discovery rate of 0.05. According to a later genetic analysis, donors in an Asian-associated ancestry cluster had fewer N-insertions in productive TCRs than the approximately 670-donor mean. A cluster of highly shared sequence variants was judged likely to represent a technical artifact of the sequencing pipeline. Because counts were too low, about 15 rarely observed V segments, including chromosome 9 orphons, were left out of the earlier analysis of about 620 of the donors. A later analysis reported that several top co-occurrence clusters appeared linked to parvovirus B19, influenza, CMV and Epstein-Barr virus. The study gave a list of over 150 TCR beta chains associated with cytomegalovirus. In both the original and validation cohorts, the classifier was reported to diagnose cytomegalovirus status with high specificity and sensitivity. A further reported finding was that TCR beta sequences accurately predicted the HLA-A and HLA-B alleles for most subjects in the first cohort. Most TCR sequences were seen in very few donors, while some public TCRs were found in many individuals. The authors suggested that the approach could potentially be generalized to other disease states and immunological phenotypes. Some IMGT-functional V segments, including TRBV6-2 and TRBV6-3, could not be told apart with the 87-base-pair reads, so those segments were excluded. A later analysis found that most CMV-associated TCR beta chains appeared HLA-restricted, with HLA associations seemingly driven largely by CMV exposure. A few of the identified cytomegalovirus-associated TCR beta chains were confirmed in vitro to be specific for cytomegalovirus antigens. The cohort was sequenced for TCR beta chains only, and without alpha or paired-chain data the features that could be detected were limited. Strong co-occurrence of HLA alleles, especially DR and DQ, made assigning TCR associations to individual alleles difficult. According to a later analysis, TCR association rates differed among HLA loci, with DRB1 alleles showing the most associated TCRs and HLA-C alleles showing the fewest. Immune exposure information for the cohort was limited to CMV serostatus. Linkage disequilibrium might explain the correlated functional status among segregating V segments, but an unknown experimental factor could not be ruled out. In a later analysis, HLA-associated TCR beta chains showed more clonal expansion and lower generation probabilities than non-associated chains that were equally common. Presence/absence analyses assumed roughly uniform sequencing depth across donors, an assumption that may not hold. In a later genetic analysis, a missense DCLRE1C variant was associated with V-gene and J-gene trimming of TCR beta chains, and the association was replicated in an independent cohort. Because HLA typing was unavailable for some donors at each locus, only the typed subset was used in association tests.

Turning to this clone: Its antigen is still unknown. The input lacks base qualities; no much larger clone sits a single base away.

The receptor's source is a female donor in good health and CMV-seronegative. Sequences were obtained from PBMCs. The chain was built from TRBV10-3 and TRBJ1-4, and 7 bases in between align with TRBD1. The bases are TGTGCCATCAGAGACAGGGACGGTGAAAAACTGTTTTTT. Its coded protein is CAIRDRDGEKLFF.